The 12 T cell receptor beta chains listed next were all sequenced from one sample in a study of blood T cell repertoires in COVID-19. The table came from immunoSEQ multiplex PCR; TCRdb's copy has only in-frame clones and leaves some out. The table shows 280,000 or so clones, with around 87% occurring only once. Sequencing was carried out using peripheral blood. These receptor sequences come from a woman aged 25 to 39 who had recovered from COVID-19.

The V and J genes are TRBV20-1 and TRBJ2-1; TRBD2 aligns across 9 bases. The CDR3 runs to 14 residues. Germline-derived CDR1 and CDR2 are DFQATT and SNEGSKA (reference sequence). Trimming at V came to 3 bases and at J to 6 bases, leaving 6 bases not matched to a gene. In DNA form, the CDR3 reads TGCAGTGCTAGTAGGGGACTAGCCTTCAATGAGCAGTTCTTC. Its protein product is CSASRGLAFNEQFF.

Worth noting for this clone: Other DNA sequences in the same sample also yield this CDR3. The chain combines TRBV29-1 with TRBJ2-7; 7 bases line up with TRBD1. After removal of 6 bases from V and 4 bases from J, the junction contained 6 bases not matched to a gene. The CDR3 is 12 residues long. CDR1 is SQVTM and CDR2 is ANQGSEA in the germline V gene. CDR3 coding DNA: TGCAGCGTCACCGGGACAGAGTACGAGCAGTACTTC. Translation: CSVTGTEYEQYF.

J is TRBJ1-5 and V is TRBV6-1; perhaps TRBD1 as D (6 bases). The CDR3 length is 16 residues. Germline CDR1 is MNHNS and CDR2 is SASEGT. Trimming cost V 2 bases and J 6 bases, with 17 bases left between them. The CDR3 here is CASSERGTSLGQPQHF. CDR3 bases: TGTGCCAGCAGTGAAAGGGGGACGTCGTTGGGTCAGCCCCAGCATTTT.

Only a few counts were recorded for this clone. The V call is TRBV3-1 (or the pseudogene TRBV3-2), the J call TRBJ1-5; D may be TRBD1 (6 bases). The CDR3 runs to 15 residues. With 0 bases removed from V and 9 bases from J, the gap between germline ends came to 15 bases. Germline loops: CDR1 LGHDT, CDR2 YNNKEL (reference sequence). CDR3 DNA sequence: TGTGCCAGCAGCCAAGACACAGGGATTGGTCGGCCCCAGCATTTT. It encodes CASSQDTGIGRPQHF.

The rearrangement joins TRBV5-4 to TRBJ1-2, with 11 bases aligning to TRBD1. V trimming: 0 bases; J trimming: 7 bases; junction bases outside the gene matches: 5. The CDR3 extends over 15 amino acids. Germline CDR1 SGHNT, CDR2 YYREEE (reference sequence). CDR3: CASSLVGTGGSGYTF. CDR3 nucleotide sequence: TGTGCCAGCAGCTTGGTTGGGACAGGGGGTAGTGGCTACACCTTC.

This chain links TRBV6-6 with TRBJ1-2, with a weak D call TRBD1 (5 bases). Trimming shortened V by 2 bases and J by 8 bases, and 12 bases separated the two germline ends. From germline, CDR1 is MNHNY and CDR2 SVGAGI (reference sequence). The CDR3 has 13 amino acids. This CDR3 is CASSYPSGVGYTF. The CDR3 DNA sequence: TGTGCCAGCAGTTACCCCTCGGGGGTCGGCTACACCTTC.

The V gene is TRBV5-6, the J gene TRBJ2-5, with no clear D. V lost 0 bases and J lost 4, with 13 bases in between. Germline CDR1 and CDR2: SGHDT and YYEEEE. The CDR3 covers 15 residues. The CDR3 DNA reads as TGTGCCAGCAGCTTGGGGCCGCTGCTCCTAGAGACCCAGTACTTC. Translation: CASSLGPLLLETQYF. Combining the CDR3 with reference TRBV5-6 and TRBJ2-5 gives the whole variable domain DAGVTQSPTHLIKTRGQQVTLRCSPKSGHDTVSWYQQALGQGPQFIFQYYEEEERQRGNFPDRFSGHQFPNYSSELNVNALLLGDSALYLCASSLGPLLLETQYFGPGTRLLVL.

In DNA form, the CDR3 reads TGTGCCAGCAGCTTGTCGGGGGAGGCCCAGCCCCAGCATTTT. Protein sequence: CASSLSGEAQPQHF. The chain combines TRBV5-5 with TRBJ1-5; maybe TRBD1 (5 bases). The CDR3 covers 14 residues. The V gene's germline CDR1 is SGHKS and CDR2 YYEKEE (reference sequence). The V end lost 1 base, the J end lost 7 bases, and 12 bases lay between the germline ends.

The rearrangement links TRBV9 to TRBJ2-3, with D uncertain. Germline V lookup: CDR1 SGDLS, CDR2 YYNGEE. Trimming took off 0 bases at V and 0 bases at J, with 5 bases between the two ends. The CDR3 is 14 amino acids. The CDR3: CASSVDTSTDTQYF. CDR3 coding DNA: TGTGCCAGCAGCGTAGATACTAGCACAGATACGCAGTATTTT.

This clone was observed many times. V is TRBV28 and J is TRBJ1-6; 7 nucleotides align to TRBD1. CDR1 and CDR2 from the germline V gene are MDHEN and SYDVKM. This CDR3 has 18 amino acids. V lost 6 bases, J lost 6 bases, and 17 bases stayed unmatched. This chain's CDR3 is CASSFGIAGGLRNSPLHF. The CDR3 nucleotides read TGTGCCAGCAGCTTTGGTATTGCAGGGGGATTACGTAATTCACCCCTCCACTTT. The whole variable domain, remainder taken from reference TRBV28 and TRBJ1-6, is DVKVTQSSRYLVKRTGEKVFLECVQDMDHENMFWYRQDPGLGLRLIYFSYDVKMKEKGDIPEGYSVSREKKERFSLILESASTNQTSMYLCASSFGIAGGLRNSPLHFGNGTRLTVT.

The chain couples TRBV19 to TRBJ2-1, with a tentative D call TRBD1 (6 bases). CDR1 is LNHDA and CDR2 is SQIVND in the germline V gene (reference sequence). V was trimmed by 5 bases and J by 8 bases, leaving 13 bases between them. This CDR3 comprises 13 residues. The CDR3 coding sequence is TGTGCCAGTAGTCTCGGACAGTCACATGAGCAGTTCTTC. Protein: CASSLGQSHEQFF.

The rearrangement joins TRBV5-1 to TRBJ2-7, with 9 bases identical to TRBD1. The V gene end was trimmed by 4 bases and the J gene end by 1 base; junction bases not matched to a gene: 3. CDR3 length equals 14 residues. Germline lookup yields CDR1 SGHRS and CDR2 YFSETQ. The CDR3 sequence: CASSTGQGSYEQYF. DNA for the CDR3: TGCGCCAGCAGCACCGGACAGGGGTCCTACGAGCAGTACTTC.